This TCR beta chain was profiled in a study of control samples from healthy donors and cancer patients. Assay used: immunoSEQ multiplex PCR; TCRdb lists only in-frame clones, some missing. This sample has 15,000 or so clones, with 75% to 90% found just once. Germline V gene lookup returns CDR1 SEHNR and CDR2 FQNEAQ (reference sequence). V was pared by 5 bases and J by 1 base, with 8 bases of the junction left unmatched. The CDR3 sequence is 16 residues long. The sequencing input was PBMCs. V and J are TRBV7-9 and TRBJ2-5; 9 bases match TRBD1. The sequence was obtained from a woman between 65 and 79 years old with colorectal cancer. The CDR3 spells CASSPWDRAFQETQYF. The CDR3 DNA reads TGTGCCAGCAGCCCATGGGACAGGGCCTTCCAAGAGACCCAGTACTTC.